The entry below gives a single T cell receptor beta chain sequence along with its context. The assay was immunoSEQ multiplex PCR, and TCRdb's table has in-frame clones only and misses some. The table records over 200,000 clones, approximately 84% of them present only once. This entry is derived from a study of blood T cell repertoires in COVID-19. This clonotype was obtained from a man between 35 and 55 years old with active or convalescent COVID-19. Sequenced sample: peripheral blood.

The CDR3 DNA is TGTGCCAGCAGACGACTTTTGGAGGACACCGGGGAGCTGTTTTTT. It yields the protein CASRRLLEDTGELFF. The rearrangement uses TRBV27 and TRBJ2-2; D may be TRBD2 (5 bases). Germline CDR1 MNHEY, CDR2 SMNVEV (reference sequence). This CDR3 comprises 15 residues. V dropped 6 bases and J dropped 3 bases, with 14 bases sitting between them.